This T cell receptor beta chain derives from a study of cytomegalovirus exposure and HLA in healthy donors. Study-wide points: In a later analysis, TCR association rates varied by HLA locus: DRB1 most, HLA-C fewest. In a later analysis, TCR beta V- and J-gene trimming was associated with a missense DCLRE1C variant. Sequencing likely produced, as an artifact, a cluster of highly shared sequence variants. There were a few CMV-associated chains whose specificity for CMV antigens was confirmed in vitro.

The PCR had 60 Vbeta and 13 Jbeta primers. The method was immunoSEQ multiplex PCR; TCRdb's version includes in-frame clones alone and lacks a portion of them. The table records around 100,000 clones, about 80% of them present only once. As concerns this clone: Its matching antigen is unknown.

This CDR3 is built from 15 residues. Sequencing used PBMCs. The chain recombines TRBV12-2 with TRBJ1-4; TRBD1 reflects the table's D call only, with no check against the DNA. TRBV12-2 corresponds to a pseudogene. The clonotype was recovered from a female donor in good health and CMV-seropositive. CDR3 nucleotide sequence: TGTGCAAGTCGCCCATTGGCAGGGGTTTACGGAAAACTGTTTTTT. Protein sequence: CASRPLAGVYGKLFF.